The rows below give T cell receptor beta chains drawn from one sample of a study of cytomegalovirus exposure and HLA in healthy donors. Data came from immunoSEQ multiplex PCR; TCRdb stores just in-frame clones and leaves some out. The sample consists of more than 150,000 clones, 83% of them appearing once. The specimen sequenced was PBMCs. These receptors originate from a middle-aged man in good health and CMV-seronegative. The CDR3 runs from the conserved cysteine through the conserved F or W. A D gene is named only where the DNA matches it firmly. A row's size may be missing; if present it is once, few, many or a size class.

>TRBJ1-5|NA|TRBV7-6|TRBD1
CASSRDRDQPQHF
TGTGCCAGCAGCCGGGACAGGGATCAGCCCCAGCATTTT
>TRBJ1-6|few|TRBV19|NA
CASSLHSGLGDSPLHF
TGTGCCAGTAGTCTCCATTCCGGACTCGGGGATTCACCCCTCCACTTT
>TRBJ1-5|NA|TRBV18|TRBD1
CASSFGDSSNQPQHF
TGTGCCAGCTCCTTCGGGGACAGTAGCAATCAGCCCCAGCATTTT
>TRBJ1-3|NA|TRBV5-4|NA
CASSLAAQRISGNTIYF
TGTGCCAGCAGCTTGGCCGCTCAGCGGATCTCTGGAAACACCATATATTTT
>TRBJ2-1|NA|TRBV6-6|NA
CASSTGYNEQFF
TGTGCCAGCAGTACAGGGTACAATGAGCAGTTCTTC
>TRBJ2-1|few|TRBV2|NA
CASSEFDYEQFF
TGTGCCAGCAGTGAGTTCGACTATGAGCAGTTCTTC
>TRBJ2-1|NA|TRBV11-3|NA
CASSFRRGSYNEQFF
TGTGCCAGCAGCTTTCGGCGGGGCTCCTACAATGAGCAGTTCTTC
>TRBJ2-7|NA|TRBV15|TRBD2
CATSRDASGAYEQYF
TGTGCCACCAGCAGAGATGCTAGCGGGGCCTACGAGCAGTACTTC
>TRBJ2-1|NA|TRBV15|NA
CATSRKWIGRDEQFF
TGTGCCACCAGCAGAAAGTGGATTGGTCGGGATGAGCAGTTCTTC
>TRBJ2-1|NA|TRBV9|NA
CASSLGLWDEQFF
TGTGCCAGCAGCCTCGGACTCTGGGATGAGCAGTTCTTC
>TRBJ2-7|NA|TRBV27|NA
CASSLRGTSSYEQYF
TGTGCCAGCAGTTTAAGGGGGACGAGCTCCTACGAGCAGTACTTC
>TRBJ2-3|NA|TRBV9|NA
CASSTMTGGKDTQYF
TGTGCCAGCAGCACCATGACGGGGGGCAAGGATACGCAGTATTTT
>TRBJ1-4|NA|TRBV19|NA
CASRTQATNEKLFF
TGTGCCAGTAGGACACAGGCAACTAATGAAAAACTGTTTTTT
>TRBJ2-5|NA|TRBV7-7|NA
CASSPPGLKETQYF
TGTGCTAGCAGCCCCCCGGGACTGAAAGAGACCCAGTACTTC
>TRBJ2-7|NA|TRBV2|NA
CASSPRTRSEQYF
TGTGCCAGCAGTCCGAGGACTCGTAGCGAGCAGTACTTC
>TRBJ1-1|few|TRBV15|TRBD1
CATSRYGQGAGTEAFF
TGTGCCACCAGCAGATATGGACAGGGGGCGGGCACTGAAGCTTTCTTT
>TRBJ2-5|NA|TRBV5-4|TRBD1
CASSSPGQLQETQYF
TGTGCCAGCAGCTCGCCGGGACAGCTCCAAGAGACCCAGTACTTC
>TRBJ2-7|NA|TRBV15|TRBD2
CATSRTPGTSGRGEIYEQYF
TGTGCCACCAGCAGAACCCCCGGGACTAGCGGGAGGGGTGAGATCTACGAGCAGTACTTC
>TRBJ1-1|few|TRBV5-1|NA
CASSLGRDTEAFF
TGCGCCAGCAGCTTGGGACGGGACACTGAAGCTTTCTTT
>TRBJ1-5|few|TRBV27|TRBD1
CASSSDRASNQPQHF
TGTGCCAGCAGTTCGGACAGGGCTAGCAATCAGCCCCAGCATTTT
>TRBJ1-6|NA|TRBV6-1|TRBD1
CASRTGVDSPLHF
TGTGCCAGCAGAACAGGGGTCGATTCACCCCTCCACTTT
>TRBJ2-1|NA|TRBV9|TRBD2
CASSPYLSGLSYNEQFF
TGTGCCAGCAGCCCCTACCTTAGCGGGCTCTCCTACAATGAGCAGTTCTTC
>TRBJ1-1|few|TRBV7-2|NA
CASSFWGEGAFF
TGTGCCAGCAGCTTCTGGGGGGAAGGAGCTTTCTTT
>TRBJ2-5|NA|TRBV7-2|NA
CASSPNQETQYF
TGTGCCAGCAGCCCAAACCAGGAGACCCAGTACTTC
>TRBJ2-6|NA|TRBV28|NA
CASSPSGSGANVLTF
TGTGCCAGCAGCCCCTCGGGGTCTGGGGCCAACGTCCTGACTTTC
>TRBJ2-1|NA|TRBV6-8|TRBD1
CASSYTTGGEPYNEQFF
TGTGCCAGCAGTTATACGACAGGGGGGGAACCTTACAATGAGCAGTTCTTC
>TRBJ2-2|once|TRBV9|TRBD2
CASTSGGPNAGELFF
TGTGCCAGCACTAGCGGGGGGCCGAACGCCGGGGAGCTGTTTTTT
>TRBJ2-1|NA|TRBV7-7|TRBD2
CASNPLAGEFGVEQFF
TGTGCTAGCAACCCACTAGCGGGAGAGTTCGGCGTTGAGCAGTTCTTC
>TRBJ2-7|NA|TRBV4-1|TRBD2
CASSRTSGNSYEQYF
TGCGCCAGCAGTCGGACTAGCGGGAATTCCTACGAGCAGTACTTC
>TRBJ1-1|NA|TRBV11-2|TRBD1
CASIKGQGNLVNTEAFF
TGTGCCAGCATAAAAGGACAGGGGAACCTTGTGAACACTGAAGCTTTCTTT
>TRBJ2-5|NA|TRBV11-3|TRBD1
CASSPGQGETQYF
TGTGCCAGCAGCCCAGGACAGGGCGAGACCCAGTACTTC
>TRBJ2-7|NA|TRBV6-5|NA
CASSYSTSTAYEQYF
TGTGCCAGCAGTTACTCGACATCTACAGCCTACGAGCAGTACTTC
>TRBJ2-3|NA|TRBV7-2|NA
CASSPPPGTDTQYF
TGTGCCAGCAGCCCCCCCCCGGGAACAGATACGCAGTATTTT
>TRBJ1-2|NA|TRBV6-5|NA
CASSYSRTAFYGYTF
TGTGCCAGCAGTTACTCCAGGACAGCCTTCTATGGCTACACCTTC
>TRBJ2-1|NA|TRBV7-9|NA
CSSSLGQRINNEQFF
TGTTCCAGCAGCTTAGGGCAGAGGATAAACAATGAGCAGTTCTTC
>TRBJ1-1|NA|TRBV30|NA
CAWSAGPWNTEAFF
TGTGCCTGGAGCGCTGGGCCTTGGAACACTGAAGCTTTCTTT
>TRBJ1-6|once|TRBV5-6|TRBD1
CASRSTGASPLHF
TGTGCCAGCAGATCAACAGGGGCCTCACCCCTCCACTTT
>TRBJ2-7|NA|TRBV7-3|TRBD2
CASSLGGSGARHEQYF
TGTGCCAGCAGCTTAGGAGGTAGCGGGGCCCGCCACGAGCAGTACTTC
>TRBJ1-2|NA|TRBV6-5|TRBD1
CASSWGTGGGYGYTF
TGTGCCAGCAGTTGGGGGACAGGGGGTGGCTATGGCTACACCTTC
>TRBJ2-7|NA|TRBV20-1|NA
CSAVRGTEAF
TGCAGTGCTGTTCGGGGGACAGAGGCGTTC
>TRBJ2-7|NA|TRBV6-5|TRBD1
CASSYPQGGEQYF
TGTGCCAGCAGTTACCCACAGGGGGGCGAGCAGTACTTC
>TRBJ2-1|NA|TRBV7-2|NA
CASSSRRGNEQFF
TGTGCCAGCAGCTCGCGTCGGGGCAATGAGCAGTTCTTC
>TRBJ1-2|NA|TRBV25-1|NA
CASTPGRNYGYTF
TGTGCCAGCACCCCCGGGAGGAACTATGGCTACACCTTC
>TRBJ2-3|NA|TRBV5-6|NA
CASSDGRTDTQYF
TGTGCCAGCAGCGATGGCCGCACAGATACGCAGTATTTT
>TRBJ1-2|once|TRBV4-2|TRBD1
CASSQDYAGQGRGYTF
TGTGCCAGCAGCCAAGATTATGCGGGACAGGGCAGGGGCTACACCTTC
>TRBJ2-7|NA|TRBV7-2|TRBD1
CASSRVGTAPYEQYF
TGTGCCAGCAGCAGGGTCGGGACAGCCCCCTACGAGCAGTACTTC
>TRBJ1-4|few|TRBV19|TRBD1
CASTPRQGSDEKLFF
TGTGCCAGTACCCCTCGACAGGGTTCGGATGAAAAACTGTTTTTT
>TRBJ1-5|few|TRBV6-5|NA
CASSRDGIGQPQHF
TGTGCCAGCAGCCGTGACGGGATTGGACAGCCCCAGCATTTT
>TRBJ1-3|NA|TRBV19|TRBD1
CASRPDRVGSGNTIYF
TGTGCCAGTAGGCCCGACAGGGTGGGCTCTGGAAACACCATATATTTT
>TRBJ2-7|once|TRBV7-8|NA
CASSPIVEFPHEQYF
TGTGCCAGCAGCCCGATAGTAGAGTTCCCCCACGAGCAGTACTTC